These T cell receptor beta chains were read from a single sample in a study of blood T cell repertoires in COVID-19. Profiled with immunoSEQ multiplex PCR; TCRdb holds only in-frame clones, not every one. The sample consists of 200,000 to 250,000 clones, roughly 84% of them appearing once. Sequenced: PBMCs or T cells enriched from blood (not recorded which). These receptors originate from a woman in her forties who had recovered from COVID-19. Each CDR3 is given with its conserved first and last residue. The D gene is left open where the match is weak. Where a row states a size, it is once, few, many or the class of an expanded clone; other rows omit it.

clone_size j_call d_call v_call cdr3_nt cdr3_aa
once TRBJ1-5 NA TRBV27 TGTGCCAGCAGTTTATTAGGCAATCAGCCCCAGCATTTT CASSLLGNQPQHF
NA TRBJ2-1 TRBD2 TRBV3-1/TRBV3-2 TGTGCCAGCAGCCCCGGGACTAGCGGGAGCAATGGGCTGTTCTTC CASSPGTSGSNGLFF
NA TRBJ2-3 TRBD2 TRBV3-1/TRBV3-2 TGTGCCAGCAGCCAAGAGTCGGTAGCCAGCGGGAGCCACACAGATACGCAGTATTTT CASSQESVASGSHTDTQYF
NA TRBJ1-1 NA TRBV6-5 TGTGCCAGCGGGCGAGCGAACACTGAAGCTTTCTTT CASGRANTEAFF
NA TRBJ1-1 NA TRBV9 TGTGCCAGCAGCCCAAGGGGGAGGGTAGTTGACACTGAAGCTTTCTTT CASSPRGRVVDTEAFF
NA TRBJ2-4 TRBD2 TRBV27 TGTGCCAGCAGTCCCCTAGCGGGCAAAAACATTCAGTACTTC CASSPLAGKNIQYF
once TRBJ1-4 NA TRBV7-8 TGTGCCAGCAGCTTAAACGTAGGATTAGCAGATAATGAAAAACTGTTTTTT CASSLNVGLADNEKLFF
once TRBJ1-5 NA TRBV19 TGTGCCAGTAGTATGGCGGGGTATGGACAGCCCCAGCATTTT CASSMAGYGQPQHF
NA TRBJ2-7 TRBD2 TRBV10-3 TGTGCCATCGGGACTAGCGGGAGTCGCGAGCAGTACTTC CAIGTSGSREQYF
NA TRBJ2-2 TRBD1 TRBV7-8 TGTGCCAGCAGCCCCGGGACAGGGAAGACCGGGGAGCTGTTTTTT CASSPGTGKTGELFF
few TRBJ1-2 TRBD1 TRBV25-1 TGTGCCAGCAGTGCTGGGACAGGGGCTGAAGTAAGTCTCGAAGGCTACACCTTC CASSAGTGAEVSLEGYTF
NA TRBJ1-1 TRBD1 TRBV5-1 TGCGCCAGCAGCTTGGGGCAGGGGGCAGGGAAGAACACTGAAGCTTTCTTT CASSLGQGAGKNTEAFF
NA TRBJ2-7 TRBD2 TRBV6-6 TGTGCCAGCAGTCGCGCGGCGGGAGCGAAAAGCTCCTACGAGCAGTACTTC CASSRAAGAKSSYEQYF
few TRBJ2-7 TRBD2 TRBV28 TGTGCCAGCGGGACTAGCGGGAGGGCTTACTACGAGCAGTACTTC CASGTSGRAYYEQYF
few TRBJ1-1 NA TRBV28 TGTGCCAGCAGTTCAAGGGGCCTCCCTTTCTTT CASSSRGLPFF
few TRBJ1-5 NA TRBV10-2 TGCGCCAGAAAACCGGGGGAGAGAAGCAATCAGCCCCAGCATTTT CARKPGERSNQPQHF
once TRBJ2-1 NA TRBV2 TGTGCCAGCAGTGTACTACAAACTGGTGAGCAGTTCTTC CASSVLQTGEQFF
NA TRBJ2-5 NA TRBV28 TGTGCCAGCAGGGTCATTAGAACTCGCGAAGAGACCCAGTACTTC CASRVIRTREETQYF
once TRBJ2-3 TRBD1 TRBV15 TGTGCCACCAGCAAGGGACAGGGAGGTTTGGATACGCAGTATTTT CATSKGQGGLDTQYF
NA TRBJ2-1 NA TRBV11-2 TGTGCCAGCAGCTCCCTCCATGAGCAGTTCTTC CASSSLHEQFF
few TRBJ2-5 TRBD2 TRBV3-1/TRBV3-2 TGTGCCAGCAACATGGGGACTAGCGCTCAAGAGACCCAGTACTTC CASNMGTSAQETQYF
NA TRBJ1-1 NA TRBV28 TGTGCCAGCAGTCCTGAGAAGGGGTTCACTGAAGCTTTCTTT CASSPEKGFTEAFF
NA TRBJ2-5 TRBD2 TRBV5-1 TGCGCCAGCAGCTTGACTAGCGGGAGGGACCAGTACTTC CASSLTSGRDQYF
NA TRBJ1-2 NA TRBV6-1 TGTGCCAGCAGTGACAGGGCTTCCGCTAACTATGGCTACACCTTC CASSDRASANYGYTF
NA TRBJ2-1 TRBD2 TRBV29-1 TGCAGCGCCAGAGATGGACTAGCGGGGTACAATGAGCAGTTCTTC CSARDGLAGYNEQFF
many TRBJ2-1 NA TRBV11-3 TGTGCCAGCAGCTTACGGGGTAAAGGCGAGCAGTTCTTC CASSLRGKGEQFF
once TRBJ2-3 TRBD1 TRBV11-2 TGTGCCAGCAGCTTGTCGGGGGACAGGGGAACAGATACGCAGTATTTT CASSLSGDRGTDTQYF
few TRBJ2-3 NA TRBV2 TGTGCCAGCAGCCGTCCTAGCTTTTCAGATACGCAGTATTTT CASSRPSFSDTQYF
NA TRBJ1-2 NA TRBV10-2 TGCGCCAGCAGGGGCAGTGGCTACACCTTC CASRGSGYTF
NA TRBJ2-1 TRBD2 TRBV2 TGTGCCAGCTCTCTAGCGGGAGGGCCCAATGAGCAGTTCTTC CASSLAGGPNEQFF
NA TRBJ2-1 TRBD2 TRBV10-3 TGTGCCATCAGTCCTAGCGGGAGGGACTATGAGCAGTTCTTC CAISPSGRDYEQFF
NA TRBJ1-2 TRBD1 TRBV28 TGTGCCAGCAGTTCTACAGGGGTAGGGGGCTATGGCTACACCTTC CASSSTGVGGYGYTF
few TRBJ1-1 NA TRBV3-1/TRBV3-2 TGTGCCAGCAGCCAGTTAAACACTGAAGCTTTCTTT CASSQLNTEAFF
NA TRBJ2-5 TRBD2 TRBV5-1 TGCGCCAGCAGCTTTGTCCCCCCCCGCAGCTATGGCGGGAGCCAAGAGACCCAGTACTTC CASSFVPPRSYGGSQETQYF
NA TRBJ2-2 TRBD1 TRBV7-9 TGTGCCAGCAGGCCAGGGGGTATGAGCACCGGGGAGCTGTTTTTT CASRPGGMSTGELFF
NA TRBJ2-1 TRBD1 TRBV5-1 TGCGCCAGCAGCCCCCAGGGGGTTGTCAATGAGCAGTTCTTC CASSPQGVVNEQFF
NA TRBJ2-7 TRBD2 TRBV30 TGTGCTCTCACTAGCGATGGATCCTACGAGCAGTACTTC CALTSDGSYEQYF
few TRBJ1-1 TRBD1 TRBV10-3 TGTGCCATCACCGGGACAGGGACACGGACTGAAGCTTTCTTT CAITGTGTRTEAFF